These T cell receptor beta chains were read from a single sample in a study of cytomegalovirus exposure and HLA in healthy donors. Repertoires were generated with immunoSEQ multiplex PCR, while TCRdb's copy carries only in-frame clones and drops some. This sample contains about 55,000 clones. The sequencing input was PBMCs. These receptors all come from a man between 45 and 60 years old in good health and CMV-seropositive. CDR3s include the opening cysteine and the closing phenylalanine or tryptophan. The D gene is left open where the match is weak.

J gene | D gene | V gene | CDR3 protein | CDR3 DNA
TRBJ2-3 | . | TRBV6-1 | CASSLNSLSTDTQYF | TGTGCCTCGTCCCTTAACAGCCTTAGCACAGATACGCAGTATTTT
TRBJ1-2 | . | TRBV11-2 | CASSPGNQNYGYTF | TGTGCCAGCAGCCCCGGGAATCAAAACTATGGCTACACCTTC
TRBJ1-5 | TRBD1 | TRBV19 | CASSMSWGQGGNQPQHF | TGTGCCAGTAGTATGTCGTGGGGACAGGGCGGCAATCAGCCCCAGCATTTT
TRBJ1-1 | TRBD1 | TRBV5-1 | CASSPSQGANTEAFF | TGCGCCAGCAGCCCGTCACAGGGGGCAAACACTGAAGCTTTCTTT
TRBJ1-3 | . | TRBV28 | CASSLTSSGNTIYF | TGTGCCAGCAGTTTAACCAGTTCTGGAAACACCATATATTTT
TRBJ1-2 | . | TRBV11-2 | CASSFLRKNYGYTF | TGTGCCAGCAGCTTTCTCCGTAAAAACTATGGCTACACCTTC
TRBJ2-5 | . | TRBV5-6 | CASSLTTGTYQETQYF | TGTGCCAGCAGCCTCACTACCGGGACATATCAAGAGACCCAGTACTTC
TRBJ2-7 | TRBD1 | TRBV5-1 | CASSPGTAPYEQYF | TGCGCCAGCAGTCCCGGGACAGCTCCCTACGAGCAGTACTTC
TRBJ1-2 | . | TRBV20-1 | CSGWEGAGYTF | TGCAGTGGATGGGAGGGTGCCGGCTACACCTTC
TRBJ1-4 | . | TRBV2 | CASRFQGQAYPREEKLFF | TGTGCCAGCAGGTTTCAGGGGCAGGCATATCCTCGTGAAGAAAAACTGTTTTTT
TRBJ2-7 | . | TRBV6-5 | CASSYSLGDTYEQYF | TGTGCCAGCAGTTACTCGTTAGGGGACACCTACGAGCAGTACTTC
TRBJ2-7 | . | TRBV15 | CATSSMDRDYEQYF | TGTGCCACCAGCAGCATGGACAGAGACTACGAGCAGTACTTC
TRBJ1-2 | TRBD1 | TRBV19 | CASSPRQGTGYTF | TGTGCCAGTAGTCCCCGACAGGGGACCGGCTACACCTTC
TRBJ1-2 | TRBD1 | TRBV12-5 | CASGLSRQGAGGYTF | TGTGCTAGTGGTTTGTCCCGACAGGGGGCGGGTGGCTACACCTTC
TRBJ2-7 | TRBD2 | TRBV11-3 | CASSQGLAGGDEQYF | TGTGCCAGCAGCCAAGGACTAGCGGGGGGCGACGAGCAGTACTTC
TRBJ1-1 | . | TRBV28 | CASRTQGIAFF | TGTGCCAGCAGGACACAGGGTATAGCTTTCTTT
TRBJ2-7 | . | TRBV9 | CASSVATGTGLYF | .
TRBJ2-7 | . | TRBV5-1 | CASSSDSTAYEQYF | TGCGCCAGCAGCTCCGACAGTACGGCCTACGAGCAGTACTTC
TRBJ2-1 | TRBD2 | TRBV4-1 | CASSQEGISGGRSYNEQFF | TGCGCCAGCAGCCAAGAAGGGATCAGCGGGGGCCGCTCCTACAATGAGCAGTTCTTC
TRBJ1-4 | TRBD1 | TRBV7-8 | CASSLGGQINEKLFF | TGTGCCAGCAGCTTAGGGGGACAGATTAATGAAAAACTGTTTTTT
TRBJ1-5 | . | TRBV4-2 | CASSHEGGGGIQPQHF | TGTGCCAGCAGCCACGAAGGGGGAGGGGGGATTCAGCCCCAGCATTTT
TRBJ1-3 | . | TRBV2 | CASSLSGNTIYF | TGTGCCTCCAGTCTCTCGGGAAACACCATATATTTT
TRBJ1-5 | TRBD1 | TRBV19 | CASSATGLSNQPQHF | TGTGCCAGTAGTGCGACAGGGCTTAGCAATCAGCCCCAGCATTTT
TRBJ1-2 | . | TRBV11-2 | CASSPSGYGYTF | TGTGCCAGCAGCCCCTCCGGCTATGGCTACACCTTC